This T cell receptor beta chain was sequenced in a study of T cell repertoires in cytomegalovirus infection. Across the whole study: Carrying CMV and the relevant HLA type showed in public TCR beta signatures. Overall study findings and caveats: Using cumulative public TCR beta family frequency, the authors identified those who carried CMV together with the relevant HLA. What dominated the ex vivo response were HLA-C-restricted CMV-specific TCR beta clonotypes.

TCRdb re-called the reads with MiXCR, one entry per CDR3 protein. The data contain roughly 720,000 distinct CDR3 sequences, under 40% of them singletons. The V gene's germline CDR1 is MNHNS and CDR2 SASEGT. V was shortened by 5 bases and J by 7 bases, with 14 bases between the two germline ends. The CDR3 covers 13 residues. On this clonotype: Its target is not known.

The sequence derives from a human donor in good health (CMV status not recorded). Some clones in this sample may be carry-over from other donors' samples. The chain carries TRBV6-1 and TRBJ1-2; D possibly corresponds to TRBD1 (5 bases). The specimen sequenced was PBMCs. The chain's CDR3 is CASSYGREAGYTF. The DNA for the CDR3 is TGTGCCAGCAGTTACGGCAGGGAGGCTGGCTACACCTTC.